This TCR beta chain was retrieved from a study of T cells in Graves' hyperthyroidism and ophthalmopathy. About the research overall: Blood was drawn when the patient was first diagnosed and still untreated.

Using roughly 9.4 ml of fresh peripheral blood, PBMCs were prepared. RNA transcripts were the template for amplifying TCR beta CDR3 regions. HTBI primers were the set used in a first-round RT-PCR of the TCR CDR3. TCRdb ran MiXCR on the multiplex PCR reads and lists one entry per CDR3 protein. The table records about 640,000 distinct CDR3 sequences, 20% of them present only once. This clonotype was detected many times. The V gene lost 2 bases and the J gene lost 5 bases, with 18 bases spanning the gap. Germline V lookup: CDR1 DFQATT, CDR2 SNEGSKA (reference sequence). CDR3 length equals 15 residues. This receptor was identified in a man between 25 and 39 years old with Graves' ophthalmopathy. The chain links TRBV20-1 to TRBJ1-2, with D possibly being TRBD1 (6 bases). The sample taken for sequencing was blood. The CDR3 sequence is CSARKPGGPDYGYTF. The CDR3 nucleotides read TGCAGTGCTAGAAAACCCGGGGGGCCAGATTATGGCTACACCTTC.